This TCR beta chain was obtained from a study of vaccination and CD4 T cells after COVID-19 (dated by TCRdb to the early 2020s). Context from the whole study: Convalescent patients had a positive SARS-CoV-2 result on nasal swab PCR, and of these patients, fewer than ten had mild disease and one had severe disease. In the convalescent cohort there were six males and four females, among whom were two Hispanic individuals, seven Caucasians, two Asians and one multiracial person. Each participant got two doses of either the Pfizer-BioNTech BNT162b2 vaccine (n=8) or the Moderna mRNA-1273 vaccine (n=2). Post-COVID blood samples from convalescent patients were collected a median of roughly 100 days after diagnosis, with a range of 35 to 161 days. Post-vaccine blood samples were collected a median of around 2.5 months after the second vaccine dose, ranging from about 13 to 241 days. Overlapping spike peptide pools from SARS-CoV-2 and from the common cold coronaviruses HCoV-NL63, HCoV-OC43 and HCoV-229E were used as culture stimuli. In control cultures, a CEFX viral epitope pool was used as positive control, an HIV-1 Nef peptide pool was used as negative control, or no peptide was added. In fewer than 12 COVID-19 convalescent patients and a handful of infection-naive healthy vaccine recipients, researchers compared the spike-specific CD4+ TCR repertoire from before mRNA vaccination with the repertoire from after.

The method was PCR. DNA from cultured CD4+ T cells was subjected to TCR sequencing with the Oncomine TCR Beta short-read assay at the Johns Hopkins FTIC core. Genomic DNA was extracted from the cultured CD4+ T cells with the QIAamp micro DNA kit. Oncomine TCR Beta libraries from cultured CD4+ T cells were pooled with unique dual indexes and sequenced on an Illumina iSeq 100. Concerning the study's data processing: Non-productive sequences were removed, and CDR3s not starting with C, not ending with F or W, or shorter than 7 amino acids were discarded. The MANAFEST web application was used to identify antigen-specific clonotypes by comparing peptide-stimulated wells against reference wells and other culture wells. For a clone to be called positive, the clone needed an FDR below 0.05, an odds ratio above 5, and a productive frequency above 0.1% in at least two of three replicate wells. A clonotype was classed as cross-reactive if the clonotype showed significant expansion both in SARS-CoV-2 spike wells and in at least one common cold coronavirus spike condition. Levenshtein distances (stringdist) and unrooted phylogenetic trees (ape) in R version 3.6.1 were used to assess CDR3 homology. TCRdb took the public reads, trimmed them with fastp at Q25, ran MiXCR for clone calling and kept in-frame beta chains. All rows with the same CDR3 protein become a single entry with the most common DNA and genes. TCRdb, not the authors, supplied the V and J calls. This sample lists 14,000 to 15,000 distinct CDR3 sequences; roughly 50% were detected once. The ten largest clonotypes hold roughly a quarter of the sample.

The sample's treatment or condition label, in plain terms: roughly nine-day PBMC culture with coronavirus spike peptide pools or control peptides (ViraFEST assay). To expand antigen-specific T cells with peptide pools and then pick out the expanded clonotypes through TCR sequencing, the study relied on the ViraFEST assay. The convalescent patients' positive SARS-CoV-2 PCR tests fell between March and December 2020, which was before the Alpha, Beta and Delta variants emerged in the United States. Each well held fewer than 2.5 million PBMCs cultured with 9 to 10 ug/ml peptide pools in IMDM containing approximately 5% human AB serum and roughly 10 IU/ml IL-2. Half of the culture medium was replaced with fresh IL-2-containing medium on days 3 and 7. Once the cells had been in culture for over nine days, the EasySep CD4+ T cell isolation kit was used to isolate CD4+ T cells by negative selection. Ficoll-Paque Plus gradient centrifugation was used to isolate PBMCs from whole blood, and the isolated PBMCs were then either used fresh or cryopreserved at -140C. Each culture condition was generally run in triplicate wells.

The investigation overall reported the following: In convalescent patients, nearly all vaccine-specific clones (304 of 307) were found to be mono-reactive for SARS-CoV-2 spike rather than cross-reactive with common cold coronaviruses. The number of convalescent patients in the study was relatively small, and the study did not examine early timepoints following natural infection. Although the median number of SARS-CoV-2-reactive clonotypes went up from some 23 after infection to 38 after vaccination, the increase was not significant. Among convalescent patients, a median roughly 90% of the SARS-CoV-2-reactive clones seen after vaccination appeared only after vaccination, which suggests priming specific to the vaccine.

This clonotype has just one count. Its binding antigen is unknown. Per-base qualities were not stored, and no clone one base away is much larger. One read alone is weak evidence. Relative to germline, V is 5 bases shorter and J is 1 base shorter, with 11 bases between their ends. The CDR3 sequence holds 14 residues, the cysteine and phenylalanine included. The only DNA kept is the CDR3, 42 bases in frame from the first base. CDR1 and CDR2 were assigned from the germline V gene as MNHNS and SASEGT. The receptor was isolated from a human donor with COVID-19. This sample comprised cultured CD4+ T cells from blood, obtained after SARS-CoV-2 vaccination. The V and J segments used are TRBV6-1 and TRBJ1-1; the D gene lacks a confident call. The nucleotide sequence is TGTGCCAGCAGTATCCGGGGTTGGAACACTGAAGCTTTCTTT. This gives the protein CASSIRGWNTEAFF.